A selection of T cell receptor beta chains follows, all from one sample in a study of blood T cell repertoires in COVID-19. Profiling relied on immunoSEQ multiplex PCR, and the TCRdb table lists in-frame clones only, not all of them. The table lists a few hundred thousand clones, approximately 90% of them singletons. Sequencing used PBMCs or T cells enriched from blood (not recorded which). The receptors originated from a woman in her forties who had been exposed to COVID-19. Both conserved end residues are part of each CDR3. The D gene is left open where the match is weak. Size tells how often a clone was seen (once, few, many) or the class of an expanded clone, and some rows leave it out.

>TRBV5-6|-|TRBJ2-1|TRBD2
TGTGCCAGCAGCTTTCGACTAGCGGGCTACAATGAGCAGTTCTTC
CASSFRLAGYNEQFF
>TRBV4-1|-|TRBJ2-1|TRBD2
TGCGCCAGCAGCCAAGATCAGGGCGGGAGGAAAGTTGAGCAGTTCTTC
CASSQDQGGRKVEQFF
>TRBV12-5|few|TRBJ1-1|-
TGTGCTAGTGGAACCAGGGGCAGTGGGGTTTATTACACTGAAGCTTTCTTT
CASGTRGSGVYYTEAFF
>TRBV27|-|TRBJ1-2|TRBD1
TGTGCCAGCAGTTTATCGGGGACAGGGGTGAACTACACCTTC
CASSLSGTGVNYTF
>TRBV7-9|-|TRBJ1-4|-
TGTGCCAGCAGCTTAGATATGGGGCAGACCGATGAAAAACTGTTTTTT
CASSLDMGQTDEKLFF
>TRBV9|-|TRBJ2-5|-
TGTGCCAGCAGCGTCAGGGGAGAGACCCAGTACTTC
CASSVRGETQYF
>TRBV21-1|-|TRBJ2-5|-
TGTGCCAGCAGCAAACGGTCCAGCAGGGGGCAAAGGGGAACGCAAGAGACCCAGTACTTC
CASSKRSSRGQRGTQETQYF
>TRBV11-3|-|TRBJ1-1|-
TGTGCCAGCAGCTCGATTCCCTCACAGACTGAAGCTTTCTTT
CASSSIPSQTEAFF
>TRBV5-5|once|TRBJ1-3|TRBD1
TGTGCCAGCAGCTTAGTTCCTACAGGGGGCGCATCTGGAAACACCATATATTTT
CASSLVPTGGASGNTIYF
>TRBV10-3|-|TRBJ2-5|TRBD1
TGTGCCAGCGCTAGGGACAGCACCGAAGAGACCCAGTACTTC
CASARDSTEETQYF
>TRBV18|-|TRBJ1-2|-
TGTGCCAGCTCAACTACAGGTGGCTATGGCTACACCTTC
CASSTTGGYGYTF
>TRBV9|-|TRBJ2-5|-
TGTGCCAGCAGCGTAGAAAGGGGAATGGGAGAGACCCAGTACTTC
CASSVERGMGETQYF
>TRBV7-2|-|TRBJ2-5|TRBD2
TGTGCCAGCAGCTTGCAAGGGACTAGCGGACCCCAAGAGACCCAGTACTTC
CASSLQGTSGPQETQYF
>TRBV5-1|-|TRBJ2-2|TRBD1
TGCGCCAGCAGCCTTCGGGACAGGGGGCTTGGCGGGGAGCTGTTTTTT
CASSLRDRGLGGELFF
>TRBV3-1/TRBV3-2|few|TRBJ2-5|TRBD2
TGTGCCAGCAGCCATCTTGCGGCGGGAGGCGCTTACCAAGAGACCCAGTACTTC
CASSHLAAGGAYQETQYF
>TRBV7-2|once|TRBJ2-3|TRBD1
TGTGCCAGCAGCTTAGAGGGGACAGGGATCACAGATACGCAGTATTTT
CASSLEGTGITDTQYF
>TRBV6-6|-|TRBJ1-1|-
TGTGCCAGCAGTTTAGGCCCCGGACAGCCTGAAGCTTTCTTT
CASSLGPGQPEAFF